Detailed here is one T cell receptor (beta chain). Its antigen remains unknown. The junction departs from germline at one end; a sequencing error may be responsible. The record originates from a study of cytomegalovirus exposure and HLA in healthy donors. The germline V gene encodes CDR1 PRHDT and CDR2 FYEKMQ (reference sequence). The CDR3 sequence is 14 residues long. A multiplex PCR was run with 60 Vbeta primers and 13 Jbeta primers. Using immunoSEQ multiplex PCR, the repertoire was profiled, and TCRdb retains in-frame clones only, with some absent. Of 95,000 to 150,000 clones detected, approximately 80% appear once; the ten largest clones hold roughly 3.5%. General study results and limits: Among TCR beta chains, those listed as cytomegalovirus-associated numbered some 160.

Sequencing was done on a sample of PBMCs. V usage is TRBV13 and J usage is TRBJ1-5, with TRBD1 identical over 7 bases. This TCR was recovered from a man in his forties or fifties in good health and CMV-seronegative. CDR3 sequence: CASTLRGDSQPQHF. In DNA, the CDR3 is TGTGCCAGCACCTTAAGGGGGGACAGTCAGCCCCAGCATTTT.